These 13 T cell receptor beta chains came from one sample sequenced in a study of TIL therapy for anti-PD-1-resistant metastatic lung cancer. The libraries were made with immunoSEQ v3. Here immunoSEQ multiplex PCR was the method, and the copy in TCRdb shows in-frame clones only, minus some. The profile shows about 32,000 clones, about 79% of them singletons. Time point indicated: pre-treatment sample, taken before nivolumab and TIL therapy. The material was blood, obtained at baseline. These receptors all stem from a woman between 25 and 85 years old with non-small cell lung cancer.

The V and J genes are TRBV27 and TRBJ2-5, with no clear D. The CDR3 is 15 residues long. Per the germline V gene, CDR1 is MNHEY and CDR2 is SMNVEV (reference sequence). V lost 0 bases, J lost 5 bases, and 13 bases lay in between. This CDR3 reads CASSLSGRPSETQYF. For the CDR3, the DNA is TGTGCCAGCAGTTTATCAGGGCGCCCCTCGGAGACCCAGTACTTC.

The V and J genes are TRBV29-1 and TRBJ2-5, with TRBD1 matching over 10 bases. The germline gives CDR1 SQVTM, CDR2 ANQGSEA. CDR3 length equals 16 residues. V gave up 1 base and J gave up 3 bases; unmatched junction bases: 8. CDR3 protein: CSVEGTGTGVEETQYF. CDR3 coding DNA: TGCAGCGTTGAAGGAACCGGGACAGGGGTTGAAGAGACCCAGTACTTC.

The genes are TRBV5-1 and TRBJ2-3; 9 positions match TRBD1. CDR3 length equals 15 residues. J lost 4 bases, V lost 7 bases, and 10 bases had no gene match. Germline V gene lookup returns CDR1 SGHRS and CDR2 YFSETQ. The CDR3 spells CASGEMGQGADTQYF. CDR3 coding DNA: TGCGCCAGCGGGGAGATGGGACAGGGAGCAGATACGCAGTATTTT.

CDR3 bases: TGTGCCAGCTCACCGTCGACTAGCGGATTCACAGATACGCAGTATTTT. Its translation is CASSPSTSGFTDTQYF. The chain carries TRBV18 and TRBJ2-3, with TRBD2 identical over 9 bases. V dropped 3 bases and J dropped 2; count of bases not matched to a gene: 6. This CDR3 has 16 amino acids. Germline assignment: CDR1 KGHSH and CDR2 LQKENI.

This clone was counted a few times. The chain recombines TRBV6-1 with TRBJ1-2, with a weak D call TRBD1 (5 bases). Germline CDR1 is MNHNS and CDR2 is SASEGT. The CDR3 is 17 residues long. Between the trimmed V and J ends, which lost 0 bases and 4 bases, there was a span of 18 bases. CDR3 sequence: CASSEAHGTRRVYGYTF. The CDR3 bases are TGTGCCAGCAGTGAAGCGCATGGGACGAGGAGGGTCTATGGCTACACCTTC.

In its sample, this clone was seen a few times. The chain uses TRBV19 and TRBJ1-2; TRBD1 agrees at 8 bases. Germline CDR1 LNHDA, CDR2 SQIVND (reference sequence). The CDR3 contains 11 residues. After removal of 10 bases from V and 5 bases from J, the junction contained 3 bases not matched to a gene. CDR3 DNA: TGTGCCATTCGGACAGGGTATGGCTACACCTTC. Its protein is CAIRTGYGYTF. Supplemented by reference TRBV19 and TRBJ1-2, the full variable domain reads DGGITQSPKYLFRKEGQNVTLSCEQNLNHDAMYWYRQDPGQGLRLIYYSQIVNDFQKGDIAEGYSVSREKKESFPLTVTSAQKNPTAFYLCAIRTGYGYTFGSGTRLTVV.

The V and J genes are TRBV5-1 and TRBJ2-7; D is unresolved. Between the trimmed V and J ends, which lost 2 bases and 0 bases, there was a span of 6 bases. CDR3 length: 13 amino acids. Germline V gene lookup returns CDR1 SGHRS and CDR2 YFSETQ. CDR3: CASSFGGSYEQYF. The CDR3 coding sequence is TGCGCCAGCAGCTTCGGTGGCTCCTACGAGCAGTACTTC.

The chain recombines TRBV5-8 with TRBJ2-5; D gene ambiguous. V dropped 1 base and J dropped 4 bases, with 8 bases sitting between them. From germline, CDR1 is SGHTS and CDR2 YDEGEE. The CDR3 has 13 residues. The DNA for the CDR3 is TGTGCCAGCAGCTTGAGTAATTCAGAGACCCAGTACTTC. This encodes CASSLSNSETQYF.

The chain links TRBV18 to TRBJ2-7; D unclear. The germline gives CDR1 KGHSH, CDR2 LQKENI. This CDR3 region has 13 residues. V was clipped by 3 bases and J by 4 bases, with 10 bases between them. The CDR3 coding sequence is TGTGCCAGCTCACCCGGACGCTCATACGAGCAGTACTTC. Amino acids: CASSPGRSYEQYF.

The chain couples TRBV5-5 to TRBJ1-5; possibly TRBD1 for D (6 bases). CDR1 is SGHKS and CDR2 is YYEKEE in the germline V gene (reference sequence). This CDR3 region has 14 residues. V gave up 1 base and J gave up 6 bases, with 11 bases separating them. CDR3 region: CASSLSGGGQPQHF. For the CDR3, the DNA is TGTGCCAGCAGCTTGTCGGGAGGGGGTCAGCCCCAGCATTTT.

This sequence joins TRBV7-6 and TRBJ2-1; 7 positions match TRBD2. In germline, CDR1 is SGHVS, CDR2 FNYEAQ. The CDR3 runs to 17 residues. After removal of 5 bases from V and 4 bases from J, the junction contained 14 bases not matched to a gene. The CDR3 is CASSPRVGGEGYNEQFF. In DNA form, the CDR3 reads TGTGCCAGCAGCCCCAGGGTTGGAGGGGAGGGTTACAATGAGCAGTTCTTC.

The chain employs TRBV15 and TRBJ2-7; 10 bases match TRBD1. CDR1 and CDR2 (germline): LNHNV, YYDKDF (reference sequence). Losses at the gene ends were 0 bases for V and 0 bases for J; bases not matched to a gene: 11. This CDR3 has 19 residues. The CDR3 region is CATSRDQTGGSFYSYEQYF. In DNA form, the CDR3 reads TGTGCCACCAGCAGAGACCAGACAGGGGGCTCCTTCTACTCCTACGAGCAGTACTTC.

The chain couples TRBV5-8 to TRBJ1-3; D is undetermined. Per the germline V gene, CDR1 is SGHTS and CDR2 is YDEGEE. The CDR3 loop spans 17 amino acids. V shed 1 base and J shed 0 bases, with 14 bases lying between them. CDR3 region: CASSLIGRLSSGNTIYF. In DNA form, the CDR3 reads TGTGCCAGCAGCTTGATCGGGAGACTATCCTCTGGAAACACCATATATTTT.